This is a list of T cell receptor beta chains from one sample in a study of blood T cells in healthy people across ages. Via MiXCR, TCRdb re-called the 5' RACE reads, giving one row per CDR3 protein. Here the sample spans some 1.6 million distinct CDR3 sequences, 34% being singletons. Material for sequencing was blood. These receptors were obtained from a woman under 40 in good health. Each CDR3 is given with its conserved first and last residue. The D gene is left open where the match is weak. Clone size is shown for a subset of rows, as once, few, many or a class of expanded clone.

j_call clone_size v_call d_call cdr3_nt cdr3_aa
TRBJ1-1 once TRBV28 NA TGTGCCAGCGGAACATACAGGCTCTTAAACACTGAAGCTTTCTTT CASGTYRLLNTEAFF
TRBJ2-1 once TRBV19 NA TGTGCCAGTAGGTCCGCCGGGGCCTACAATGAGCAGTTCTTC CASRSAGAYNEQFF
TRBJ1-5 NA TRBV6-2/TRBV6-3 NA TGTGCCAGCAGTCCAGCTGCTAGGGGCAGTCAGCCCCAGCATTTT CASSPAARGSQPQHF
TRBJ1-1 few TRBV20-1 NA TGCAGTACCCGAAGCGGGGGGATAATGAACACTGAAGCTTTCTTT CSTRSGGIMNTEAFF
TRBJ1-5 NA TRBV28 NA TGTGCCAGCAGTTTTGATGGGGAGGGGATAAATCAGCCCCAGCATTTT CASSFDGEGINQPQHF
TRBJ2-5 once TRBV27 NA TGTGCCAGCAGTTTCTTGGGGGAGCGTGGGACCCAGTACTTC CASSFLGERGTQYF
TRBJ2-7 NA TRBV28 NA TGTGCCAGCACGCAGGGGCAATTCTACGAGCAGTACTTC CASTQGQFYEQYF
TRBJ2-1 NA TRBV3-1 NA TGTGCCAGCAGCCAAGCAGACCCATACAATGAGCAGTTCTTC CASSQADPYNEQFF
TRBJ2-7 many TRBV15 TRBD2 TGTGCCACCAGCTCTATCAGCGGGAGTAGCTACGAGCAGTACTTC CATSSISGSSYEQYF
TRBJ1-1 NA TRBV20-1 NA TGCAGTGCTAGAGCCCCCTTGGGTCCTGAAGCTTTCTTT CSARAPLGPEAFF
TRBJ1-1 few TRBV20-1 NA TGCAGTGCTTACCAACAGGATACTGAAGCTTTCTTT CSAYQQDTEAFF
TRBJ1-2 few TRBV10-3 TRBD1 TGTGCCATCAGCACGACAGGGGGGTCCTATGGCTACACCTTC CAISTTGGSYGYTF
TRBJ1-2 NA TRBV20-1 TRBD1 TGCAGTGCTAGAGAAACAGGGGGCACGGACTATGGCTACACCTTC CSARETGGTDYGYTF
TRBJ2-7 few TRBV27 TRBD1 TGTGCCAGCAGTTCTATGGACAGGAACGAGCAGTACTTC CASSSMDRNEQYF
TRBJ1-1 NA TRBV20-1 NA TGCAGTGCTAGTATTGTAGGGCCTAAAACTGAAGCTTTCTTT CSASIVGPKTEAFF
TRBJ2-5 NA TRBV15 NA TGTGCCACCAGCAGATCCCCCGAGCGGTCCCCTCGGGACGAACAGTACTTC CATSRSPERSPRDEQYF